These 23 T cell receptor beta chains came from one sample sequenced in a study of control samples from healthy donors and cancer patients. Measured with immunoSEQ multiplex PCR; TCRdb has only the in-frame clones, and not every one. The data contain approximately 120,000 clones, 80% to 90% of them singletons. Sample: blood. These receptors were obtained from a woman aged 50 to 60 in good health.

In nucleotides, the CDR3 is TGTGCCAGCGAGGGACAGCACACCGGGGAGCTGTTTTTT. Residues: CASEGQHTGELFF. J is TRBJ2-2 and V is TRBV6-6; 7 nucleotides match TRBD1. The length of the CDR3 is 13 residues. CDR1 is MNHNY and CDR2 is SVGAGI in the germline V gene (reference sequence). With V trimmed by 8 bases and J by 3 bases, 3 bases remained unmatched.

CDR3 residues: CASRHPRNTEAFF. The CDR3 DNA reads as TGTGCCAGCAGACATCCTCGGAACACTGAAGCTTTCTTT. This chain joins TRBV12-3 or TRBV12-4 and TRBJ1-1, with D unclear. Trimming took off 6 bases at V and 1 base at J, with 9 bases between the two ends. The CDR3 is made up of 13 amino acids.

CDR3 region: CASSPLSTYNEQFF. In DNA, the CDR3 is TGTGCCAGCTCACCCCTGAGCACCTACAATGAGCAGTTCTTC. The chain carries TRBV18 and TRBJ2-1; D uncertain. The CDR3 length is 14 residues. Germline-derived CDR1 and CDR2 are KGHSH and LQKENI. Trimming removed 3 bases from V and 2 bases from J, with 8 bases in between.

This rearrangement joins TRBV7-2 to TRBJ2-1; D gene uncertain. Trimming pared 1 base from V and 0 bases from J, leaving 13 bases between. Germline V gene data show CDR1 as SGHTA and CDR2 as FQGNSA. CDR3 length: 17 amino acids. For the CDR3, the DNA is TGTGCCAGCAGCTTAGAACTGGGGTTAAGCTCCTACAATGAGCAGTTCTTC. This sequence encodes CASSLELGLSSYNEQFF.

The rearrangement uses TRBV29-1 and TRBJ2-2, with D perhaps being TRBD1 or TRBD2 (5 bases each). This CDR3 has 14 amino acids. Trimming left V 6 bases short and J 0 bases short, with 11 bases between. Germline V gene lookup returns CDR1 SQVTM and CDR2 ANQGSEA. The CDR3 nucleotides read TGCAGCGTCCTCCAGGGAGCGAACACCGGGGAGCTGTTTTTT. It specifies CSVLQGANTGELFF.

The chain couples TRBV7-9 to TRBJ2-1, with TRBD2 identical over 8 bases. This CDR3 is built from 16 residues. Germline CDR1 SEHNR, CDR2 FQNEAQ (reference sequence). The J segment lost 8 bases and the V segment lost 5 bases, leaving 14 bases of the junction unmatched. The CDR3 DNA is TGTGCCAGCAGCCCCAGGGCCAGCGGGAGCCAATATGAGCAGTTCTTC. Protein: CASSPRASGSQYEQFF.

The rearrangement joins TRBV6-2 or TRBV6-3 to TRBJ2-1, with D perhaps being TRBD1 or TRBD2 (5 bases each). The germline V gene has CDR1 MNHEY and CDR2 SVGEGT. The CDR3 consists of 17 residues. V lost 5 bases and J 9 bases, leaving 26 bases between the germline ends. CDR3 loop: CASSPFVGAGVLGEQFF. The CDR3 DNA follows: TGTGCCAGCAGTCCCTTCGTCGGGGCCGGGGTCCTTGGTGAGCAGTTCTTC.

The chain carries TRBV20-1 and TRBJ1-2; no firm D call. Germline CDR1 DFQATT, CDR2 SNEGSKA (reference sequence). V was cut by 3 bases and J by 4 bases, with 15 bases left in between. The CDR3 is 14 amino acids. Here the CDR3 DNA reads TGCAGTGCTAGTGTTCTGGCCGCCGGCTATGGCTACACCTTC. This codes for CSASVLAAGYGYTF.

The rearrangement links TRBV14 to TRBJ1-6; no definite D call. This CDR3 has 14 amino acids. CDR1 is SGHDN and CDR2 is FVKESK in the germline V gene. V dropped 5 bases and J dropped 9 bases, with 14 bases sitting between them. CDR3 in amino acids: CASSYIMGISPLHF. The CDR3 DNA reads as TGTGCCAGCAGCTACATAATGGGGATTTCACCCCTCCACTTT.

The table lists this clone with a count of one. This chain links TRBV7-2 with TRBJ1-1, with a tentative D call TRBD1 (5 bases). V was shortened by 5 bases and J by 1 base, with 14 bases between the two germline ends. Germline CDR1 reads SGHTA; CDR2 reads FQGNSA. This CDR3 has 15 residues. CDR3: CASSPPQTENTEAFF. DNA of the CDR3: TGTGCCAGCAGCCCACCCCAGACAGAGAACACTGAAGCTTTCTTT.

The rearrangement joins TRBV4-1 to TRBJ1-4; D remains unclear. The CDR3 runs to 14 residues. The V gene's germline CDR1 is MGHRA and CDR2 YSYEKL. V lost 3 bases to trimming and J lost 8 bases, with 13 bases between them. Written as DNA, the CDR3 is TGCGCCAGCAGCCATCTCGGATTCGGGGAAAAACTGTTTTTT. Translated: CASSHLGFGEKLFF.

The rearrangement uses TRBV4-3 and TRBJ1-2, with a possible D match to TRBD1 (5 bases). The V and J ends lost 0 bases and 4 bases respectively, with 12 bases between them. CDR3 size: 15 residues. The germline gives CDR1 LGHNA, CDR2 YSLEER. CDR3 residues: CASSQEGRGSYGYTF. For the CDR3, the DNA is TGCGCCAGCAGCCAAGAGGGGAGGGGAAGCTATGGCTACACCTTC.

The chain uses TRBV7-2 and TRBJ2-5, with TRBD2 identical over 9 bases. The junction had 11 bases not matched to a gene; V was cut back by 5 bases and J by 4 bases. The CDR3 spans 16 residues. Germline V gene sequence: CDR1 SGHTA, CDR2 FQGNSA. CDR3 region: CASSGYGGRVAETQYF. The CDR3 DNA sequence: TGTGCCAGCAGCGGGTACGGCGGGAGGGTGGCAGAGACCCAGTACTTC.

The chain's CDR3 is CASSYEGGLNTEAFF. The CDR3 DNA reads TGTGCCAGCAGCTATGAGGGGGGGCTGAACACTGAAGCTTTCTTT. The chain couples TRBV7-9 to TRBJ1-1; TRBD1 might be the D (6 bases). Germline V gene sequence: CDR1 SEHNR, CDR2 FQNEAQ (reference sequence). The CDR3 is made up of 15 amino acids. V shed 4 bases and J shed 0 bases, with 12 bases lying between them.

This chain joins TRBV18 and TRBJ1-6; 10 bases fit TRBD1. V dropped 3 bases and J dropped 9; count of bases not matched to a gene: 8. The CDR3 runs to 16 residues. The V gene's germline CDR1 is KGHSH and CDR2 LQKENI. The CDR3 DNA reads TGTGCCAGCTCACCCCGGACGGGACAGGGGACTTCACCCCTCCACTTT. It yields the protein CASSPRTGQGTSPLHF.

The chain recombines TRBV9 with TRBJ2-1; D might be TRBD2 (5 bases). Germline V lookup: CDR1 SGDLS, CDR2 YYNGEE. The germline V and J ends were trimmed by 0 bases and 6 bases, with 22 bases remaining between them. The CDR3 is 18 amino acids. The CDR3 sequence is CASSVVPFYEGSGNEQFF. As DNA, the CDR3 is TGTGCCAGCAGCGTAGTCCCCTTCTATGAGGGTTCCGGCAATGAGCAGTTCTTC.

V usage is TRBV9 and J usage is TRBJ2-3, with 8 bases that match TRBD2. CDR1 and CDR2 from the germline V gene are SGDLS and YYNGEE. CDR3 length equals 13 residues. Trimming at V came to 0 bases and at J to 8 bases, leaving 2 bases not matched to a gene. The CDR3 DNA is TGTGCCAGCAGCGTAGCCCTAGCGGGTACGCAGTATTTT. The encoded protein is CASSVALAGTQYF.

With regard to this clone: At one of its ends the junction is not consistent with the germline gene, which may arise from a read error. This chain connects TRBV9 to TRBJ1-3, with unresolved D. The CDR3 has 16 residues. Per germline, CDR1 SGDLS and CDR2 YYNGEE. CDR3 DNA sequence: TGTGCCAGCAGCGACGGACTACTCATCTCTGGAAACGCCATATATTTT. Amino acid sequence: CASSDGLLISGNAIYF.

J is TRBJ2-2 and V is TRBV7-2, with TRBD2 matching 7 bases. Germline V gene data show CDR1 as SGHTA and CDR2 as FQGNSA. This CDR3 is built from 13 residues. After removal of 5 bases from V and 11 bases from J, the junction contained 8 bases not matched to a gene. The CDR3 sequence: CASSLYSGGELFF. CDR3 in DNA: TGTGCCAGCAGCCTTTACTCGGGAGGCGAGCTGTTTTTT.

The rearrangement joins TRBV20-1 to TRBJ1-4, with TRBD1 matching 7 bases. V lost 3 bases and J lost 7; bases outside the gene matches: 2. CDR1 and CDR2 (germline): DFQATT, SNEGSKA (reference sequence). The CDR3 has 12 amino acids. The CDR3 DNA sequence: TGCAGTGCTAGTCAGGGGGTTGAAAAACTGTTTTTT. It is translated as CSASQGVEKLFF.

The CDR3 loop reads CASSPFGPINTGELFF. CDR3 sequence (DNA): TGCGCCAGCAGCCCCTTTGGACCGATAAACACCGGGGAGCTGTTTTTT. The chain links TRBV4-3 to TRBJ2-2; D unresolved. The CDR3 is 16 residues long. Germline V gene lookup returns CDR1 LGHNA and CDR2 YSLEER. The V gene lost 4 bases and the J gene lost 2 bases, with 14 bases spanning the gap.

The chain uses TRBV28 and TRBJ1-5; a possible D gene is TRBD1 (6 bases). The CDR3 contains 12 residues. The V and J ends lost 6 bases and 11 bases respectively, with 14 bases between them. The germline V gene encodes CDR1 MDHEN and CDR2 SYDVKM. This CDR3 is CASSTQGRAQHF. The CDR3 nucleotides read TGTGCCAGCAGCACACAGGGACGAGCCCAGCATTTT. Full variable domain (missing parts from reference TRBV28 and TRBJ1-5): DVKVTQSSRYLVKRTGEKVFLECVQDMDHENMFWYRQDPGLGLRLIYFSYDVKMKEKGDIPEGYSVSREKKERFSLILESASTNQTSMYLCASSTQGRAQHFGDGTRLSIL.

This clone was observed once. V gene TRBV7-8 combines with J gene TRBJ1-4; 8 bases agree with TRBD1. V lost 4 bases to trimming and J lost 6 bases; unmatched junction nucleotides: 7. Per the germline V gene, CDR1 is SGHVS and CDR2 is FQNEAQ. The CDR3 is made up of 15 amino acids. As DNA, the CDR3 is TGTGCCAGCAGCTATAACAGGGGGGAATATGAAAAACTGTTTTTT. This translates into CASSYNRGEYEKLFF.